This TCR beta chain appears in the sequencing data of a study of blood T cell repertoires in COVID-19. Profiled with immunoSEQ multiplex PCR; TCRdb holds only in-frame clones, not every one. This table has 200,000 to 250,000 clones, around 82% appearing once. Germline CDR1 reads SGHTA; CDR2 reads FQGNSA. CDR3 length: 15 amino acids. Trimming removed 0 bases at V and 0 bases at J, with 8 bases between. The receptor comes from a human donor in a cohort sampled during active COVID-19. The sample comprised peripheral blood. The chain recombines TRBV7-2 with TRBJ1-1, with a tentative D call TRBD1 (6 bases). The CDR3 loop reads CASSLAGGMNTEAFF. The CDR3 bases are TGTGCCAGCAGCTTAGCAGGGGGTATGAACACTGAAGCTTTCTTT.